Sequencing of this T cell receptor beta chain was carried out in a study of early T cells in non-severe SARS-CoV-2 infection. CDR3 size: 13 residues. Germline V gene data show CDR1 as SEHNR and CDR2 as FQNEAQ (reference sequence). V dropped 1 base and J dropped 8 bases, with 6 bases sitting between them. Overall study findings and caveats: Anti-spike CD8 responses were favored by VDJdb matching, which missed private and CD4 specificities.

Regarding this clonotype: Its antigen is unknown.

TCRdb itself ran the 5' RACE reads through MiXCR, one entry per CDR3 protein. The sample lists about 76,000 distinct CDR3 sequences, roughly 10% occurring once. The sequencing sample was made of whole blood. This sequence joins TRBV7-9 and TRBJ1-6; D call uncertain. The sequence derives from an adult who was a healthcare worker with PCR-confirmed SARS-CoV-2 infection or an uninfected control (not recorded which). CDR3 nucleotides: TGTGCCAGCAGCTTAGAGCGGGATTCACCCCTCCACTTT. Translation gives CASSLERDSPLHF.